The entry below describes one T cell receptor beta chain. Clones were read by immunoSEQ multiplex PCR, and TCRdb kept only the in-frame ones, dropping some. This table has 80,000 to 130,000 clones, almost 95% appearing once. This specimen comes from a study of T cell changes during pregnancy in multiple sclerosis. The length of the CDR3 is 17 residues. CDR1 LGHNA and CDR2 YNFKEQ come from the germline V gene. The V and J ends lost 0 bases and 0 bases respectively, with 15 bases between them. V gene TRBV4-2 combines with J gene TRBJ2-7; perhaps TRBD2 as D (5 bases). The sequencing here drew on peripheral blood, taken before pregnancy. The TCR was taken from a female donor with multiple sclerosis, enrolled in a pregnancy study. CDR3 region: CASSQEIRGLFSYEQYF. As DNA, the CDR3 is TGTGCCAGCAGCCAAGAAATCAGAGGGCTATTCTCCTACGAGCAGTACTTC.